The 25 T cell receptor beta chains below all came from one sample that was sequenced in a study of neurological immune-mediated disorders (dated by TCRdb to between 2018 and 2021). The library relied on 5' RACE. The run used an Illumina HiSeq 2500. Through fastp at Q25 and MiXCR, TCRdb rebuilt clones from the public reads, retaining in-frame beta chains. Every CDR3 protein is listed once, alongside the most common genes and DNA of its rows. The sample table contains tens of thousands of distinct CDR3 sequences; only one count was recorded for almost 3.5% of them. The ten largest clones capture about 4% of the sample. The specimen was PBMCs. These TCRs come from a man aged 35 to 55 with multiple sclerosis.

This clonotype was recorded many times. This rearrangement joins TRBV12-3 or TRBV12-4 to TRBJ2-1, with 8 bases matching TRBD2. V shed 6 bases and J 6 bases; nucleotides not matched to a gene: 7. The CDR3 is 14 residues long. The CDR3 is CASRREGVSNEQFF. CDR3 bases: TGTGCCAGCAGACGGGAGGGAGTGAGCAATGAGCAGTTCTTC.

This clonotype has a count of ten or more. The chain couples TRBV11-2 to TRBJ1-4, with 9 bases lining up with TRBD1. The CDR3 has 12 amino acids. Trimming cost V 5 bases and J 11 bases; bases outside gene matches: 3. The germline gives CDR1 SGHAT, CDR2 FQNNGV. The CDR3 DNA reads TGTGCCAGCAGCCTTGACAGGGGGAAACTGTTTTTT. Encoded protein: CASSLDRGKLFF.

This clonotype was counted at least ten times. The chain couples TRBV5-1 to TRBJ2-3; 10 nucleotides agree with TRBD2. The length of the CDR3 is 15 residues. V trimming: 4 bases; J trimming: 3 bases; junction bases outside the gene matches: 5. Germline CDR1 and CDR2: SGHRS and YFSETQ. Here the CDR3 reads CASSLSGGATDTQYF. Written as DNA, the CDR3 is TGCGCCAGCAGCCTGAGCGGGGGGGCGACAGATACGCAGTATTTT.

This clonotype came up many times. This rearrangement joins TRBV7-8 to TRBJ1-5, with a tentative D call TRBD1 (5 bases). This CDR3 has 17 residues. Deletions cut 5 bases from V and 2 bases from J, with 19 bases between. The germline gives CDR1 SGHVS, CDR2 FQNEAQ. The CDR3 sequence: CASSLLWTREGNQPQHF. Written as DNA, the CDR3 is TGTGCCAGCAGCCTCCTCTGGACAAGGGAAGGCAATCAGCCCCAGCATTTT.

The table lists this clonotype with a few counts. A read error may explain this, as a much larger clone is one base away. This chain joins TRBV27 and TRBJ2-1, with no clear D. The CDR3 has 15 residues. Germline assignment: CDR1 MNHEY and CDR2 SMNVEV (reference sequence). V lost 5 bases and J lost 2, with 13 bases in between. This CDR3 reads CASSPHGRPYNEQFF. Written as DNA, the CDR3 is TGTGCCAGCAGTCCCCACGGAAGGCCCTACAATGAGCAGTTCTTC.

This clonotype turned up a few times. This sequence may be a read error, since a much larger clone differs from it by one base. This chain joins TRBV20-1 and TRBJ2-7; TRBD2 might be the D (5 bases). V shed 4 bases and J shed 7 bases, with 14 bases lying between them. Germline lookup yields CDR1 DFQATT and CDR2 SNEGSKA (reference sequence). The CDR3 extends over 12 amino acids. CDR3 nucleotide sequence: TGCAGTGCTACCCGCCGGGGTAAAGAGCAGTACTTC. It specifies CSATRRGKEQYF.

This clonotype was recorded at least ten times. The chain has TRBV15 and TRBJ2-1; 8 bases match TRBD2. This CDR3 contains 17 residues. V lost 0 bases to trimming and J lost 3 bases; unmatched junction nucleotides: 7. Germline CDR1 LNHNV, CDR2 YYDKDF (reference sequence). The DNA of the CDR3 is TGTGCCACCAGCAGAGATCGGGCGGCGGGGGGCTACAATGAGCAGTTCTTC. Translated: CATSRDRAAGGYNEQFF.

This clonotype has a count of ten or more. The V gene is TRBV6-1, the J gene TRBJ2-3; D uncertain. The CDR3 contains 15 residues. The germline V gene has CDR1 MNHNS and CDR2 SASEGT. Trimming removed 3 bases at V and 6 bases at J, with 16 bases between. The CDR3 here is CASSDLSVLRDTQYF. In nucleotides, the CDR3 is TGTGCCAGCAGTGACCTAAGTGTGCTCCGGGATACGCAGTATTTT.

This clonotype was observed many times. This rearrangement joins TRBV7-6 to TRBJ1-1; D unclear. The CDR3 runs 13 residues. From germline, CDR1 is SGHVS and CDR2 FNYEAQ. V shed 8 bases and J shed 0 bases, with 10 bases lying between them. The CDR3 DNA is TGTGCCAGCGGTGGGGTGTTGAACACTGAAGCTTTCTTT. Translating gives CASGGVLNTEAFF.

This clonotype was seen ten or more times. This sequence joins TRBV20-1 and TRBJ2-3; 8 positions match TRBD2. The germline V gene encodes CDR1 DFQATT and CDR2 SNEGSKA (reference sequence). The CDR3 totals 14 residues. V shed 3 bases and J 0 bases; nucleotides not matched to a gene: 2. The CDR3 sequence is CSASGGASTDTQYF. The CDR3 DNA follows: TGCAGTGCTAGCGGGGGGGCTAGCACAGATACGCAGTATTTT.

This clonotype appeared many times. The gene calls are TRBV15 and TRBJ2-6; D is unclear. This CDR3 contains 14 residues. Germline V gene data show CDR1 as LNHNV and CDR2 as YYDKDF (reference sequence). V lost 0 bases and J lost 3, with 3 bases in between. The DNA for the CDR3 is TGTGCCACCAGCAGAGATCATGGGGCCAACGTCCTGACTTTC. It yields the protein CATSRDHGANVLTF.

This clonotype was counted many times. The chain recombines TRBV5-6 with TRBJ1-2; 12 bases fit TRBD1. V dropped 6 bases and J dropped 8; count of bases not matched to a gene: 11. There are 15 residues in the CDR3. CDR1 and CDR2 (germline): SGHDT, YYEEEE. This CDR3 reads CASILSGTGGSGYTF. The CDR3 bases are TGTGCCAGCATCCTAAGCGGGACAGGGGGCTCAGGCTACACCTTC. The full variable domain, with the rest looked up from reference TRBV5-6 and TRBJ1-2, is DAGVTQSPTHLIKTRGQQVTLRCSPKSGHDTVSWYQQALGQGPQFIFQYYEEEERQRGNFPDRFSGHQFPNYSSELNVNALLLGDSALYLCASILSGTGGSGYTFGSGTRLTVV.

The sample holds many counts of this clonotype. The chain joins TRBV20-1 to TRBJ2-5; TRBD2 might be the D (5 bases). Germline V gene lookup returns CDR1 DFQATT and CDR2 SNEGSKA (reference sequence). This CDR3 spans 12 amino acids. The V and J ends lost 7 bases and 1 base respectively, with 10 bases between them. The CDR3 is CSVRAVQETQYF. CDR3 sequence (DNA): TGCAGTGTGCGGGCAGTCCAAGAGACCCAGTACTTC.

In this sample, this clonotype turned up many times. V and J are TRBV12-3 or TRBV12-4 and TRBJ2-7; D is ambiguous. Trimming took off 5 bases at V and 1 base at J, with 3 bases between the two ends. The CDR3 contains 11 residues. The CDR3 loop is CASSQSYEQYF. DNA of the CDR3: TGTGCCAGCAGTCAGTCCTACGAGCAGTACTTC.

This clonotype was counted at least ten times. This chain joins TRBV5-6 and TRBJ1-3; tentatively, D is TRBD1 (6 bases). The length of the CDR3 is 15 residues. Between the trimmed V and J ends, which lost 3 bases and 9 bases, there was a span of 19 bases. From germline, CDR1 is SGHDT and CDR2 YYEEEE. Here the CDR3 DNA reads TGTGCCAGCAGCTCGACGACGGGGGCTGGGGGCACCATATATTTT. This codes for CASSSTTGAGGTIYF.

This clonotype was seen many times. The genes are TRBV5-1 and TRBJ2-3; D is possibly TRBD1 (6 bases). This CDR3 region has 14 residues. Germline assignment: CDR1 SGHRS and CDR2 YFSETQ. Trimming removed 0 bases from V and 2 bases from J, with 7 bases in between. The CDR3, as DNA: TGCGCCAGCAGCTTGGGGGGGCTCACAGATACGCAGTATTTT. As protein: CASSLGGLTDTQYF.

This clonotype was detected many times. V gene TRBV28 combines with J gene TRBJ2-2; a possible D gene is TRBD1 (5 bases). V gave up 8 bases and J gave up 2 bases, with 15 bases separating them. Per germline, CDR1 MDHEN and CDR2 SYDVKM. The CDR3 is 15 amino acids. The CDR3, as DNA: TGTGCCAGCGGGCAGGTCCAGGGCAACACCGGGGAGCTGTTTTTT. It encodes CASGQVQGNTGELFF.

This clonotype came up many times. The chain couples TRBV5-1 to TRBJ2-3; 9 nucleotides agree with TRBD1. CDR3 size: 14 residues. Germline CDR1 and CDR2: SGHRS and YFSETQ. With 3 bases clipped from V and 5 bases from J, the junction kept 4 bases outside the gene matches. The chain's CDR3 is CASSSDRGKDTQYF. CDR3 coding DNA: TGCGCCAGCAGCTCGGACAGGGGAAAAGATACGCAGTATTTT.

The sample holds a few counts of this clonotype. Since a much larger clone is just one base distant, this may be a read error. The chain uses TRBV5-1 and TRBJ2-7; perhaps TRBD1 as D (6 bases). The CDR3 has 14 amino acids. V was shortened by 4 bases and J by 1 base, with 12 bases between the two germline ends. Germline CDR1 and CDR2: SGHRS and YFSETQ. The CDR3 bases are TGCGCCAGCAGCCCGGAGACAGGATCCTACGAGCAGTACTTC. It codes for CASSPETGSYEQYF.

The chain combines TRBV5-1 with TRBJ1-4, with D uncertain. The V gene lost 0 bases and the J gene lost 7 bases, with 13 bases spanning the gap. Germline CDR1 SGHRS, CDR2 YFSETQ. CDR3 length: 15 residues. CDR3 nucleotide sequence: TGCGCCAGCAGCTTGGATGGATCTCGGGGTGAAAAACTGTTTTTT. Protein sequence: CASSLDGSRGEKLFF.

This clonotype occurred a few times. This chain uses TRBV13 with TRBJ1-2; 10 bases agree with TRBD1. The CDR3 has 16 residues. Per germline, CDR1 PRHDT and CDR2 FYEKMQ (reference sequence). V shed 4 bases, J shed 2 bases, and the junction held 7 bases outside the gene matches. The CDR3 spells CASSYAPGQGNYGYTF. The CDR3 nucleotides are TGTGCCAGCAGCTACGCCCCGGGACAGGGGAACTATGGCTACACCTTC.

This clonotype was counted at least ten times. The V gene is TRBV7-8, the J gene TRBJ2-2, with D uncertain. The germline CDR1 and CDR2 sequences are SGHVS and FQNEAQ. The V end was cut by 3 bases, the J end by 1 base, with 9 bases between. The CDR3 runs to 15 residues. CDR3 loop: CASSFSTRNTGELFF. The CDR3 DNA reads as TGTGCCAGCAGCTTCTCGACGAGGAACACCGGGGAGCTGTTTTTT.

The table lists this clonotype with many counts. This chain uses TRBV7-6 with TRBJ2-1, with 9 bases that match TRBD1. Germline lookup yields CDR1 SGHVS and CDR2 FNYEAQ. The CDR3 runs 15 residues. V lost 2 bases, J lost 4 bases, and 3 bases stayed unmatched. The CDR3 nucleotides read TGTGCCAGCAGCTTATTACAGGGGGCTTACAATGAGCAGTTCTTC. Translated, it gives CASSLLQGAYNEQFF.

This clonotype was observed at least ten times. This chain connects TRBV5-1 to TRBJ2-7; 10 bases match TRBD2. The CDR3 is 17 amino acids. CDR1 is SGHRS and CDR2 is YFSETQ in the germline V gene. V shed 6 bases, J shed 0 bases, and the junction held 12 bases outside the gene matches. CDR3 nucleotide sequence: TGCGCCAGCACTAGCGGGAGTGCGTTCTCGAGCTCCTACGAGCAGTACTTC. Protein sequence: CASTSGSAFSSSYEQYF.

This clonotype was counted many times. The rearrangement links TRBV5-1 to TRBJ1-3; D ambiguous. V was pared by 0 bases and J by 2 bases, with 9 bases between. The CDR3 runs 15 residues. Germline-derived CDR1 and CDR2 are SGHRS and YFSETQ. CDR3 bases: TGCGCCAGCAGCTTGGGAGGCGGAGCTGGAAACACCATATATTTT. It encodes CASSLGGGAGNTIYF. Supplemented by reference TRBV5-1 and TRBJ1-3, the full variable domain reads KAGVTQTPRYLIKTRGQQVTLSCSPISGHRSVSWYQQTPGQGLQFLFEYFSETQRNKGNFPGRFSGRQFSNSRSEMNVSTLELGDSALYLCASSLGGGAGNTIYFGEGSWLTVV.